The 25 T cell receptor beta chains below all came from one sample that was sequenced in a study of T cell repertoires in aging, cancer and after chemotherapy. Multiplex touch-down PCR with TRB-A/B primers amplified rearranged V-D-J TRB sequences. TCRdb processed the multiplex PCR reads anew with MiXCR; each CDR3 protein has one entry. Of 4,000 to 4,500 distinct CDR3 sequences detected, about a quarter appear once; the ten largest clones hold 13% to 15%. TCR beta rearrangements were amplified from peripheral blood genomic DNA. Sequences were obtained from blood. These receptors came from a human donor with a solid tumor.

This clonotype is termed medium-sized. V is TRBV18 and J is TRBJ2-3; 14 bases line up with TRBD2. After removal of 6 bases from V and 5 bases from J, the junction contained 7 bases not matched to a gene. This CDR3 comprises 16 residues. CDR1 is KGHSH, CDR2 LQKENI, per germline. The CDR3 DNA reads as TGTGCCAGCTCCGGGGGACTAGCGGGAGTGATAGATACGCAGTATTTT. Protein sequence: CASSGGLAGVIDTQYF.

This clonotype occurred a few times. The CDR3 DNA is TGTGCCAGCAGCTTAAACTACGAGCAGTACTTC. Residues: CASSLNYEQYF. The chain links TRBV11-2 to TRBJ2-7; D unresolved. The CDR3 sequence is 11 residues long. Trimming cost V 2 bases and J 3 bases, with 2 bases left between them. Germline loops: CDR1 SGHAT, CDR2 FQNNGV.

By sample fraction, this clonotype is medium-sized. The CDR3 is CATSRRLAENTDTQYF. DNA for the CDR3: TGTGCCACCAGCCGCCGACTAGCAGAAAACACAGATACGCAGTATTTT. This rearrangement joins TRBV15 to TRBJ2-3, with 7 nucleotides matching TRBD2. The CDR3 runs to 16 residues. J gave up 2 bases and V 5 bases, and 10 bases lay outside the gene matches. Germline V gives CDR1 LNHNV, CDR2 YYDKDF (reference sequence).

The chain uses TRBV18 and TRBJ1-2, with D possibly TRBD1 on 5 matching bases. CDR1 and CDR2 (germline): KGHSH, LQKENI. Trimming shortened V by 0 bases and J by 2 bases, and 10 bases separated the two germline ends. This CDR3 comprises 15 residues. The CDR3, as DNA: TGTGCCAGCTCACCACCGGTGGGGGAAAACTATGGCTACACCTTC. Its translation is CASSPPVGENYGYTF.

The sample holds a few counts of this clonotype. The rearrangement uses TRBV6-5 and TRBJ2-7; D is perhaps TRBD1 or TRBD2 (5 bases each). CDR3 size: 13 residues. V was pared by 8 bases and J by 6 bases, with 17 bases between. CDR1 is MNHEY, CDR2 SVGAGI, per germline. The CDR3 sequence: CASRLMGVGEQYF. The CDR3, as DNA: TGTGCCAGCCGCTTGATGGGGGTCGGCGAGCAGTACTTC.

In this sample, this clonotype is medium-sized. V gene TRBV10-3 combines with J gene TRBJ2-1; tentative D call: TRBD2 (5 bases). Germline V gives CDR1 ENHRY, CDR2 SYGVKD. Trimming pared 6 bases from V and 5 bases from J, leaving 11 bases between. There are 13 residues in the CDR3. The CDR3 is CAIRPSIHNEQFF. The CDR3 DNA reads TGTGCCATCAGGCCTAGCATACACAATGAGCAGTTCTTC.

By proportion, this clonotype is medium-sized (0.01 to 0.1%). CDR3 DNA: TGTGCCAGCAGCCCAAGGACTAGCGCCGACACCGGGGAGCTGTTTTTT. It yields the protein CASSPRTSADTGELFF. The chain employs TRBV12-3 or TRBV12-4 and TRBJ2-2; 9 bases align to TRBD2. The V gene end was trimmed by 6 bases and the J gene end by 3 bases; junction bases not matched to a gene: 8. The CDR3 loop spans 16 amino acids.

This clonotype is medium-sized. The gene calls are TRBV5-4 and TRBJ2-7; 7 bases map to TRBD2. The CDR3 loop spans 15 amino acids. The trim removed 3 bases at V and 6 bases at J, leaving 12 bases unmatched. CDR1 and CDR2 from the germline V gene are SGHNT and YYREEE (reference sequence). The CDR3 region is CASSYPEGGRVEQYF. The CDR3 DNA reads TGTGCCAGCAGCTACCCTGAGGGTGGGAGGGTCGAGCAGTACTTC. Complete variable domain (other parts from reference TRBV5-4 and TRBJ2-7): ETGVTQSPTHLIKTRGQQVTLRCSSQSGHNTVSWYQQALGQGPQFIFQYYREEENGRGNFPPRFSGLQFPNYSSELNVNALELDDSALYLCASSYPEGGRVEQYFGPGTRLTVT.

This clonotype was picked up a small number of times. CDR3 loop: CASSWGTDARSLHF. CDR3 DNA sequence: TGTGCCAGCAGCTGGGGGACTGACGCCCGATCCCTCCACTTT. The V call is TRBV11-1, the J call TRBJ1-6, with D maybe TRBD1 (5 bases). The V gene's germline CDR1 is SGHAT and CDR2 FQDESV (reference sequence). The CDR3 has 14 amino acids. V was shortened by 4 bases and J by 14 bases, with 18 bases between the two germline ends.

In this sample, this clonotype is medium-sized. In nucleotides, the CDR3 is TGTGCCAGCAGTGACAGGGTTCTTTGGGAGACCCAGTACTTC. Amino acids: CASSDRVLWETQYF. V and J are TRBV6-6 and TRBJ2-5; 7 nucleotides line up with TRBD1. Losses at the gene ends were 5 bases for V and 5 bases for J; bases not matched to a gene: 8. The CDR3 consists of 14 residues. Germline-derived CDR1 and CDR2 are MNHNY and SVGAGI (reference sequence).

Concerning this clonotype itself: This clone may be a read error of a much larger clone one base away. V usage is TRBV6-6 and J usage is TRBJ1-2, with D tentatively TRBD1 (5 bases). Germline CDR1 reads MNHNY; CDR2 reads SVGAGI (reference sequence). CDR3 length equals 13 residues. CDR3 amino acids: CASGRAGHYSYTF. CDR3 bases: TGTGCCAGTGGGAGGGCAGGACACTATAGCTACACCTTC.

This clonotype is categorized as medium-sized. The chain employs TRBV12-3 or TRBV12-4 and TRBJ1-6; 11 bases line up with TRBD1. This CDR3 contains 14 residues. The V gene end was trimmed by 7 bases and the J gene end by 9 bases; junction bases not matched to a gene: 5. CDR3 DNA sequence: TGTGCCAGCACCTACGGGACAGGGGGTTCACCCCTCCACTTT. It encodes CASTYGTGGSPLHF.

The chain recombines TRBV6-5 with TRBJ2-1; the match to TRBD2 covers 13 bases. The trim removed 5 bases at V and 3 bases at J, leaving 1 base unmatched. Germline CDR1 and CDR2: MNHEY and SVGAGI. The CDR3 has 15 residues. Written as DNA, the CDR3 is TGTGCCAGCAGTCGGACTAGCGGGAGCTACAATGAGCAGTTCTTC. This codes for CASSRTSGSYNEQFF.

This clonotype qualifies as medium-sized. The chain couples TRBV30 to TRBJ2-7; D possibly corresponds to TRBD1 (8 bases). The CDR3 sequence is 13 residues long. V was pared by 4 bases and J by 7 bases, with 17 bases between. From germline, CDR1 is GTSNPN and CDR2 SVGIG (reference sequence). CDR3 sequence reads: CAWTRTGRAEQYF. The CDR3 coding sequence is TGTGCCTGGACCAGGACAGGGAGGGCGGAGCAGTACTTC.

CDR3 amino acids: CASSLTGTDTQYF. In nucleotides, the CDR3 is TGTGCCAGCAGTTTAACTGGCACAGATACGCAGTATTTT. The rearrangement uses TRBV12-3 or TRBV12-4 and TRBJ2-3, with unresolved D. V was trimmed by 2 bases and J by 1 base, leaving 4 bases between them. This CDR3 comprises 13 residues.

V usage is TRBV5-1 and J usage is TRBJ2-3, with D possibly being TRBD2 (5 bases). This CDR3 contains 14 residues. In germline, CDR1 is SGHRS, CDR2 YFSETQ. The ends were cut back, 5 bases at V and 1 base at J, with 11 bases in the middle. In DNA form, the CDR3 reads TGCGCCAGCAGTCGTGGAGCGGGCACAGATACGCAGTATTTT. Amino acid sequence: CASSRGAGTDTQYF.

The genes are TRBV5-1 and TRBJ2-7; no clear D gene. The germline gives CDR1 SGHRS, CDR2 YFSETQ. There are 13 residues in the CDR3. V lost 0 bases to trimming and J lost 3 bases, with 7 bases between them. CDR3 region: CASSLAVGYEQYF. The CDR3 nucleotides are TGCGCCAGCAGCTTGGCCGTAGGCTACGAGCAGTACTTC.

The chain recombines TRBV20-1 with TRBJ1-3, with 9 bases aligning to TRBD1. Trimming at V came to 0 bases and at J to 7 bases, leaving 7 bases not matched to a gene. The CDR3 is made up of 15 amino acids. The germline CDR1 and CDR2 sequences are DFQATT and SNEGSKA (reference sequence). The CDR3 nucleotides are TGCAGTGCTAGAGATAGGAGGACAGGGGTCAACACCATATATTTT. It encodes CSARDRRTGVNTIYF.

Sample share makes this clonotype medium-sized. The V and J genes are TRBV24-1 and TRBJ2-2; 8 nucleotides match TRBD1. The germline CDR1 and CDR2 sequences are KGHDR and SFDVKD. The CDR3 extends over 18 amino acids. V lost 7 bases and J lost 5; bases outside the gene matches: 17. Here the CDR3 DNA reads TGTGCCACCAGGCCCGGAAGCGGCAGGGGGCGCTCGACCGGGGAGCTGTTTTTT. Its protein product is CATRPGSGRGRSTGELFF.

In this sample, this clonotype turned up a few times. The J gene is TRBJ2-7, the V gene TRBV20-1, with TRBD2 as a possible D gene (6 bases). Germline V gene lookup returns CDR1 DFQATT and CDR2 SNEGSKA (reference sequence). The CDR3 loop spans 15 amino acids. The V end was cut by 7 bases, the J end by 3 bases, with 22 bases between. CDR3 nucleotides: TGCAGTGTCGGGACTCCAGTCTTGTCGAACTACGAGCAGTACTTC. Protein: CSVGTPVLSNYEQYF.

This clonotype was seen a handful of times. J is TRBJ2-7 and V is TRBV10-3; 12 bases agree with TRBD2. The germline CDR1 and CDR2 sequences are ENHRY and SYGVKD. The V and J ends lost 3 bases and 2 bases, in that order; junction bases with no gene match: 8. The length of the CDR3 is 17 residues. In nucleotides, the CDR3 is TGTGCCATCAGTGACTCGCCACTAGCGGGAGGTACCTACGAGCAGTACTTC. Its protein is CAISDSPLAGGTYEQYF.

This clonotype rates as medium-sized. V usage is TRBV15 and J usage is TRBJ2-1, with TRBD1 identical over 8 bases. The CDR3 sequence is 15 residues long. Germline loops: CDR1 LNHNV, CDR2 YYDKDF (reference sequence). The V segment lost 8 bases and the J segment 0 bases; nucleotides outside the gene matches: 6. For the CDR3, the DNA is TGTGCCACCCGACGCGGGACAGGCTCCTACAATGAGCAGTTCTTC. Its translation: CATRRGTGSYNEQFF.

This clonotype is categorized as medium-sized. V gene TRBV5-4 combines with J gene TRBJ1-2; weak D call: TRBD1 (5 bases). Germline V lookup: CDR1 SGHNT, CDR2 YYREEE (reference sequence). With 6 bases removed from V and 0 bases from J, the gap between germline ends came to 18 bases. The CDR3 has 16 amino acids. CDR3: CASTLGGGPSNYGYTF. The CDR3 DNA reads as TGTGCCAGCACTCTTGGGGGGGGTCCTTCTAACTATGGCTACACCTTC.

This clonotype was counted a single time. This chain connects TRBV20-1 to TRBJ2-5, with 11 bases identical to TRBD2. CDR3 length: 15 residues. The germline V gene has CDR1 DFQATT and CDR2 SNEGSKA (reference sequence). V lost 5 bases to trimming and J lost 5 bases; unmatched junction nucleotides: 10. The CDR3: CSAYLTSGRRETQYF. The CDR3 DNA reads TGCAGTGCTTACCTTACTAGCGGGAGACGGGAGACCCAGTACTTC.

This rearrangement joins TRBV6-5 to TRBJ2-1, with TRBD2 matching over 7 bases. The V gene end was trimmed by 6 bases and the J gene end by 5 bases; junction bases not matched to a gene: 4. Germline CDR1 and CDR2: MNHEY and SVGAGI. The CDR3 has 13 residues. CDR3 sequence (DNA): TGTGCCAGCAGCCGCGGGGGAAACAATGAGCAGTTCTTC. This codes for CASSRGGNNEQFF.